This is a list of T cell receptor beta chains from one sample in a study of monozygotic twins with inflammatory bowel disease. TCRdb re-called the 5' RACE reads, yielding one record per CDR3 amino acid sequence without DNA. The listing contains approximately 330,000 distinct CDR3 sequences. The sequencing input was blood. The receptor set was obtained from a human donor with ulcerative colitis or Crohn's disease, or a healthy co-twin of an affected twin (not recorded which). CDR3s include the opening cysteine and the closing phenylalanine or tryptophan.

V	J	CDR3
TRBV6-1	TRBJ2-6	CASSPGGAGANVLTF
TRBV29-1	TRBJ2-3	CSVLFGQTTNTQYF
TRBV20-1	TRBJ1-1	CSAPPHSAEAFF
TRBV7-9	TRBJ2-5	CASSHRGGSSQETQYF
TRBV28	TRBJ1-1	CASSLSAGIGFF
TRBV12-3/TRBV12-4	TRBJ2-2	CASSFKLAGGYTGELFF
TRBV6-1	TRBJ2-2	CASSQRDNTGELFF
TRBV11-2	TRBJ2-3	CASSLSGTAIDTQYF
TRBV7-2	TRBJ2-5	CASSFNGRLVRETQYF
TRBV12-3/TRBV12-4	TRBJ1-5	CASSPGDGGLGQPQHF
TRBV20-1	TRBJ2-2	CSASLAGANTGELFF
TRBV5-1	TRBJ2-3	CASSLASTSGRADTQYF
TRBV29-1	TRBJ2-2	CSVGWDRDPGELFF
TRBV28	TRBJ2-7	CASSVLLSEQYF
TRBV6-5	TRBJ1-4	CASSYSFSGVREKLFF
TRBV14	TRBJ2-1	CASSQERMGYNEQFF
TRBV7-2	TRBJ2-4	CASSLDSQGYIQYF
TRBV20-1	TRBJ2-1	CSARIPGQPYNEQFF
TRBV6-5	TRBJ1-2	CASSYSIGGDYGYTF
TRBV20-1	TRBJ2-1	CSASPGTSISYNEQFF
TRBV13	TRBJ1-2	CASSFPGDPNYGYTF
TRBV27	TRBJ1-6	CASRRQGEDSPLHF
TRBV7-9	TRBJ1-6	CASSPPGAAPNSPLHF
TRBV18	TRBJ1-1	CASSPSGTANMNTEAFF
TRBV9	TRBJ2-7	CASSGTGTTYEQYF
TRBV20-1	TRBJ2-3	CSAHPAGARLSTDTQYF
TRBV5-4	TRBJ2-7	CASSLVGEPYEQYF
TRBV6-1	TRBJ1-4	CASRRGRGVNEKLFF
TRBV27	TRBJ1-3	CASSPRGGISGNTIYF
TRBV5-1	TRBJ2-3	CASSLRDTDTQYF
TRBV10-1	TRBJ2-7	CASSRLAGAEQYF
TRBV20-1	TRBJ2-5	CSASGLAGGETQYF
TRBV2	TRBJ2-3	CATRPRDSTDTQYF
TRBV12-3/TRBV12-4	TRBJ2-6	CASSPPRTDLSGANVLTF
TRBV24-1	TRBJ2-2	CATSDPPGQGINTGELFF
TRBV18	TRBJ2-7	CASSPGTSGVYEQYF
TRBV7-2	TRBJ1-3	CASSFARGPGNTIYF
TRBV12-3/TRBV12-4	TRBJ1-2	CASSFVGTGADYGYTF
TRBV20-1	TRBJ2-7	CSARDDIAGDRSYEQYF
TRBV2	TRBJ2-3	CASTPGWGTDTQYF
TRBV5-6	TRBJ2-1	CASSFRGAYNEQFF
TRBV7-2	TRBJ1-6	CASSPRDRNNSPLHF
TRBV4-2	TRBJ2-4	CASSQDRGSKNIQYF
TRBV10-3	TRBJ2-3	CAMTSGTSTDTQYF
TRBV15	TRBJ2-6	CATSRDGDGSGANVLTF
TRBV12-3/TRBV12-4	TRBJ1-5	CASSLIYSNQPQHF
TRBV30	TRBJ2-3	CAWSGGRRDTQYF
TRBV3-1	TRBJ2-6	CASSSNSLSGANVLTF
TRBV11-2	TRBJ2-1	CASSLFRSVGGQPVEQFF
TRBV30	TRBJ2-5	CAWSMGASGSQETQYF
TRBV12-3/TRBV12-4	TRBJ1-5	CASSLRDGSGQPQHF
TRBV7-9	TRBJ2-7	CASSLWDSSYEQYF
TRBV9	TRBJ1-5	CASSVDGVRNQPQHF
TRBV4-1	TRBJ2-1	CASSLERSHNEQFF
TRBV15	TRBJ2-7	CATSRDKASFPYEQYF
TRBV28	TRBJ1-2	CASSLVGGTGYGYTF
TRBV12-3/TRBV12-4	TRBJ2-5	CASSSGTSGGWEETQYF
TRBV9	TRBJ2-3	CASSVEGGRADTQYF